This T cell receptor (beta chain) stems from a study of cytomegalovirus exposure and HLA in healthy donors. Primers: 60 Vbeta forward and 13 Jbeta reverse. Repertoires were generated with immunoSEQ multiplex PCR, while TCRdb's copy carries only in-frame clones and drops some. The profile shows about 200,000 clones, more than 65% of them singletons. About this clone itself: Its antigen is unidentified.

Germline V gene lookup returns CDR1 KGHSH and CDR2 LQKENI. Unmatched junction bases numbered 4, after V lost 0 bases and J lost 0 bases. The CDR3 runs to 17 residues. Study-level points and caveats: Three CMV-associated chains proved CMV antigen-specific in vitro. Follow-up analysis later connected one missense variant in DCLRE1C with trimming of TCR beta V- and J-genes.

This sequence originates from a man between 45 and 60 years old in good health and CMV-seronegative. Sequenced input: PBMCs. The chain combines TRBV18 with TRBJ1-4; 7 nucleotides align to TRBD1. This chain's CDR3 is CASSPPNQGATNEKLFF. The CDR3 DNA sequence: TGTGCCAGCTCACCACCCAACCAGGGGGCAACTAATGAAAAACTGTTTTTT. The full variable domain, its missing parts supplied by reference TRBV18 and TRBJ1-4, is NAGVMQNPRHLVRRRGQEARLRCSPMKGHSHVYWYRQLPEEGLKFMVYLQKENIIDESGMPKERFSAEFPKEGPSILRIQQVVRGDSAAYFCASSPPNQGATNEKLFFGSGTQLSVL.